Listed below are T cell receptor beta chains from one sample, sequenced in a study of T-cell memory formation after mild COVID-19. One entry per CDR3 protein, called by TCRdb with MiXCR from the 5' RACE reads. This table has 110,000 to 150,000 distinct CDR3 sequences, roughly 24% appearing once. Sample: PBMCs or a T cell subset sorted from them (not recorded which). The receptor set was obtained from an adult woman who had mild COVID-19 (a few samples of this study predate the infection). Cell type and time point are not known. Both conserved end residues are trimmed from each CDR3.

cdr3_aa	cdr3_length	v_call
ASSSPTSGVQETQY	14	TRBV7-9
ASGSSPGTKY	10	TRBV12-5
ASSDGLAPSYNEQF	14	TRBV6-4
SAGTGTAVYEQY	12	TRBV20-1
ASSLAPEAF	9	TRBV7-9
ASNEGGYNEQF	11	TRBV12-5
ATSRVGQGAGEQF	13	TRBV15
SAPGQGTYGYT	11	TRBV20-1
ASSQSFSGRNTEAF	14	TRBV4-1
ATSELTGGHNEQF	13	TRBV24-1
ASSTDSMNTEAF	12	TRBV7-3
ASRRTGVVVFGDEQF	15	TRBV12-3/TRBV12-4
ASSSHRGTGELF	12	TRBV7-6
ASSQDPPGVSGANVLT	16	TRBV3-1
ASSILPNQPQH	11	TRBV6-2/TRBV6-3
ASSPTGTSAQETQY	14	TRBV6-5
ASSPETGVGYEQY	13	TRBV7-8
ASSVDEGAATTDTQY	15	TRBV9
ASSPSGGTSYEQY	13	TRBV18
ASTTLGLAGDDIQY	14	TRBV7-9
ASSPDRNYGYT	11	TRBV6-4
ASNPGVGVDTGELF	14	TRBV5-1
ASSDGRGYT	9	TRBV9
ASRDGEYNEQF	11	TRBV12-3/TRBV12-4
ASSILDRDDDTEAF	14	TRBV19
ASSQAPGADTQY	12	TRBV4-3
SASEDGGNTEAF	12	TRBV20-1
ASSLSKGSGSPLH	13	TRBV4-1
ASSQAGVPYEQY	12	TRBV4-1
SAAGTSGSYEQY	12	TRBV29-1